The clone carrying this T cell receptor (beta chain) has only a few counts. The data stem from a study of beta chain features in type 1 diabetes. The CDR3 sequence is 14 residues long. V was trimmed by 3 bases and J by 6 bases, leaving 13 bases between them. Germline CDR1 SGHTA, CDR2 FQGNSA. All of the isolated RNA was reverse transcribed, so expressed TCRB transcripts were sequenced. Some clones are missing from TCRdb's copy, which holds only in-frame ones; the method was immunoSEQ multiplex PCR. The sample lists some 900,000 clones, about a sixth occurring once. The sequence was obtained from a woman aged 18-29 years in good health. The chain combines TRBV7-2 with TRBJ2-3, with TRBD1 as a possible D gene (6 bases). The sequenced sample consisted of naive CD4+ T cells from blood. The CDR3 is CASSFTGQGDTQYF. CDR3 nucleotide sequence: TGTGCCAGCAGCTTTACGGGGCAGGGGGATACGCAGTATTTT.